Listed here are 9 T cell receptor beta chains from one sample, sequenced in a study of cytomegalovirus exposure and HLA in healthy donors. Both 60 Vbeta primers and 13 Jbeta primers went into the PCR. Generated by immunoSEQ multiplex PCR, the TCRdb table keeps only in-frame clones and is missing some. The sample data list fewer than 150,000 clones. The sequencing sample was made of PBMCs. The receptors stem from a woman aged 60-75 years in good health and CMV-seronegative.

The chain uses TRBV19 and TRBJ1-5; D gene ambiguous. Trimming took off 3 bases at V and 4 bases at J, with 10 bases between the two ends. The CDR3 is made up of 14 amino acids. From germline, CDR1 is LNHDA and CDR2 SQIVND (reference sequence). The CDR3 bases are TGTGCCAGTAGTATGGGGAGAGGAAATCAGCCCCAGCATTTT. The encoded protein is CASSMGRGNQPQHF.

V usage is TRBV6-1 and J usage is TRBJ1-5, with D possibly TRBD1 on 5 matching bases. Trimming left V 8 bases short and J 2 bases short, with 22 bases between. Germline V gene lookup returns CDR1 MNHNS and CDR2 SASEGT. CDR3 length equals 17 residues. CDR3 sequence reads: CASREGALVSGNQPQHF. CDR3 DNA sequence: TGTGCCAGCCGGGAAGGGGCCCTTGTATCCGGCAATCAGCCCCAGCATTTT.

The chain is built from TRBV28 and TRBJ2-3, with 10 bases that match TRBD2. The length of the CDR3 is 17 residues. The J segment lost 2 bases and the V segment lost 3 bases, leaving 8 bases of the junction unmatched. Germline V gives CDR1 MDHEN, CDR2 SYDVKM. The CDR3 region has the DNA TGTGCCAGCAGTTTCCGCATAGCGGGGGGAAACACAGATACGCAGTATTTT. Translated, it gives CASSFRIAGGNTDTQYF.

The chain recombines TRBV5-5 with TRBJ2-7; the D gene is possibly TRBD2 (5 bases). Germline V gene data show CDR1 as SGHKS and CDR2 as YYEKEE (reference sequence). Trimming pared 0 bases from V and 3 bases from J, leaving 10 bases between. This CDR3 has 14 amino acids. The CDR3, as DNA: TGTGCCAGCAGCTTGGTGTCGGAGGTCTACGAGCAGTACTTC. Its protein product is CASSLVSEVYEQYF.

The V gene is TRBV19, the J gene TRBJ1-5; D is undetermined. V dropped 9 bases and J dropped 5 bases, with 17 bases sitting between them. This CDR3 has 14 residues. Germline CDR1 and CDR2: LNHDA and SQIVND (reference sequence). CDR3 sequence (DNA): TGTGCCAGCGCGGGAGGGAGGCTAGATCAGCCCCAGCATTTT. Amino acids: CASAGGRLDQPQHF.

V usage is TRBV9 and J usage is TRBJ1-1; D is unclear. V was cut by 3 bases and J by 5 bases, with 8 bases left in between. Germline values: CDR1 SGDLS, CDR2 YYNGEE. This CDR3 is 12 amino acids long. This CDR3 is CASSAGGTEAFF. The CDR3 nucleotides read TGTGCCAGCAGCGCAGGTGGGACTGAAGCTTTCTTT.

The chain uses TRBV5-4 and TRBJ2-3, with D unclear. The CDR3 loop spans 12 amino acids. Germline CDR1 reads SGHNT; CDR2 reads YYREEE (reference sequence). The V end was cut by 4 bases, the J end by 6 bases, with 9 bases between. The CDR3 spells CASSDRWDTQYF. The CDR3 DNA reads as TGTGCCAGCAGCGATAGATGGGATACGCAGTATTTT.

The rearrangement links TRBV19 to TRBJ1-3; the D is unclear. Germline-derived CDR1 and CDR2 are LNHDA and SQIVND (reference sequence). Trimming shortened V by 8 bases and J by 0 bases, and 14 bases separated the two germline ends. CDR3 length: 15 residues. The CDR3 bases are TGTGCCAGTGGACTGCGGGGTATCTCTGGAAACACCATATATTTT. It yields the protein CASGLRGISGNTIYF.

The chain links TRBV5-1 to TRBJ2-1; D is unresolved. The CDR3 has 15 residues. The germline V and J ends were trimmed by 1 base and 5 bases, with 13 bases remaining between them. CDR1 and CDR2 from the germline V gene are SGHRS and YFSETQ. CDR3 loop: CASSLRSTTDNEQFF. The CDR3, as DNA: TGCGCCAGCAGCTTGAGATCTACTACTGACAATGAGCAGTTCTTC. The full variable domain, with the rest looked up from reference TRBV5-1 and TRBJ2-1, is KAGVTQTPRYLIKTRGQQVTLSCSPISGHRSVSWYQQTPGQGLQFLFEYFSETQRNKGNFPGRFSGRQFSNSRSEMNVSTLELGDSALYLCASSLRSTTDNEQFFGPGTRLTVL.